This T cell receptor beta chain is from a study of tumor-infiltrating lymphocytes in primary liver carcinoma. About the study: Productive TCRbeta reads per sample were roughly 3.5 to 7.13 million, not differing by tissue.

Study-wide findings and caveats: Blood fell significantly below tumors in its top-250-clone fraction (p = 0.039). Tumor-adjacent and tumor-blood pairs shared less of their repertoires than tumor region pairs shared.

The input was 500 ng total RNA; TCR beta cDNA was made from it with a constant-region primer. Three-round nested multiplex PCR performed with slightly modified ARM-PCR produced the TCR beta libraries. Via MiXCR, TCRdb re-called the multiplex PCR reads, giving one row per CDR3 protein. The sample has 95,000 to 150,000 distinct CDR3 sequences, around two thirds seen once. Unsorted bulk tissue (roughly 20-31 mg) underwent RNA and DNA co-extraction. As concerns this clonotype: What it binds is not known.

The sequenced sample consisted of tumor-adjacent normal liver tissue. The receptor's source is a woman between 55 and 75 years old with primary liver carcinoma and hepatitis B virus infection.

The CDR3 bases are TGTGTCATCAGGGTGGGAGTCGGCACTGAAGCTTTCTTT. Its translation is CVIRVGVGTEAFF. This chain connects TRBV12-3 or TRBV12-4 to TRBJ1-1; D possibly corresponds to TRBD1 (5 bases). CDR3 size: 13 residues.